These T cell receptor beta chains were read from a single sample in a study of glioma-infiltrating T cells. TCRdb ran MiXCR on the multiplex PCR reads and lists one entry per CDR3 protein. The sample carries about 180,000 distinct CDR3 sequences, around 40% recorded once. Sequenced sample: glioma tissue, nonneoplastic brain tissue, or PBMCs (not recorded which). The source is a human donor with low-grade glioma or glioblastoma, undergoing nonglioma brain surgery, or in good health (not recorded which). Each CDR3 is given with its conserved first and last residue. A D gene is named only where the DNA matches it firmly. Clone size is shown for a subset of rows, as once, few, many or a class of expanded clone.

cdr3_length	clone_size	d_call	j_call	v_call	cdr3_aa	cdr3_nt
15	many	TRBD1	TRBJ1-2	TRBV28	CASSLHSTGGYGYTF	TGTGCCAGCAGCCTTCACTCGACAGGGGGCTATGGCTACACCTTC
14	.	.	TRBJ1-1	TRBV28	CASSAPLMNTGAFF	TGTGCCAGTAGTGCCCCACTCATGAACACTGGAGCTTTCTTT
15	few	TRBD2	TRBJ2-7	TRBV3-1	CASSQALAAYYEQYF	TGTGCCAGCAGCCAAGCTCTAGCGGCCTACTACGAGCAGTACTTC
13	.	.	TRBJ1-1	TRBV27	CASSLMRSAEAFF	TGTGCCAGCAGTTTAATGAGGTCCGCTGAAGCTTTCTTT
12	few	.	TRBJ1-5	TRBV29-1	CSVGQSGQPQHF	TGCAGCGTTGGACAGTCGGGACAGCCCCAGCATTTT
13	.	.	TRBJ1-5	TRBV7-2	CASSIRVGPPQHF	TGTGCCAGTAGTATCAGGGTTGGTCCGCCCCAGCATTTT
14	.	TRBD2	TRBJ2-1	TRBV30	CAWMSGGGYNEQFF	TGTGCCTGGATGAGCGGGGGGGGTTACAATGAGCAGTTCTTC
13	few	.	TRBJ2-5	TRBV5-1	CASSSNIQETQYF	TGCGCCAGCTCCTCAAATATACAAGAGACCCAGTACTTC
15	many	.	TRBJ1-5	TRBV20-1	CSASTGEYSNQPQHF	TGCAGTGCTAGTACGGGGGAGTATAGCAATCAGCCCCAGCATTTT
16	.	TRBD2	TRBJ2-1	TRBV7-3	CASSLVGDYSHNEQSF	TGTGCCAGCAGCTTAGTGGGGGACTACTCCCACAATGAGCAGTCCTTC
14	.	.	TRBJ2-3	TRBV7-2	CASSLVDCADTQYF	TGTGCCAGCAGCTTAGTTGACTGTGCAGATACGCAGTATTTT
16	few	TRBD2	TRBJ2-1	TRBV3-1	CASSYRGLAASNEQFF	TGTGCCAGCAGCTATAGGGGACTAGCGGCTTCCAATGAGCAGTTCTTC
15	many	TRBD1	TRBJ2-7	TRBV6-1	CASSIGTGGSYEQYF	TGTGCCAGCAGTATCGGGACAGGGGGCTCCTACGAGCAGTACTTC